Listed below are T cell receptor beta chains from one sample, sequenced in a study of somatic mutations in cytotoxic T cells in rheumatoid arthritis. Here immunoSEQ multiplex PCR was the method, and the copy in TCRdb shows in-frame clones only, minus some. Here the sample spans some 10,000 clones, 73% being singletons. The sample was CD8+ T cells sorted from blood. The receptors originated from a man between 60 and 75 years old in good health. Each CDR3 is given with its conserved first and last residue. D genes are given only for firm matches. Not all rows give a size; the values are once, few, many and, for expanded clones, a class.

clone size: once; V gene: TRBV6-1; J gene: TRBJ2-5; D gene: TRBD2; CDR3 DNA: TGTGCCAGCAGTGAATGGGAGGGCCAAGAGACCCAGTACTTC; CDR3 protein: CASSEWEGQETQYF
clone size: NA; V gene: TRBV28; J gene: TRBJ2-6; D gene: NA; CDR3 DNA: TGTGCCAGCAGTTTGGAGGGGCTCTCTGGGGCCAACGTCCTGACTTTC; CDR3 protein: CASSLEGLSGANVLTF
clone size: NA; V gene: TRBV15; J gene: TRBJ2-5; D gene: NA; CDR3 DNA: TGTGCCACCAGCGAAAACAGGGTCGTAGAGACCCAGTACTTC; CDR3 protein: CATSENRVVETQYF
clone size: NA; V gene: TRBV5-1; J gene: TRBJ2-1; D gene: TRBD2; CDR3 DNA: TGCGCCAGCAGCTTAGCGGGAGTTGAGCAGTTCTTC; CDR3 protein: CASSLAGVEQFF
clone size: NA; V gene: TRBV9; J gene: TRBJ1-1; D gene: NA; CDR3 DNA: TGTGCCAGCAGCGTCGGGACGGGCACTGAAGCTTTCTTT; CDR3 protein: CASSVGTGTEAFF
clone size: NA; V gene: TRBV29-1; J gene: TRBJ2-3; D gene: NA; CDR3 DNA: TGCAGCGTTGAAGACTATCATAGGGCAGATACGCAGTATTTT; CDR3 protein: CSVEDYHRADTQYF
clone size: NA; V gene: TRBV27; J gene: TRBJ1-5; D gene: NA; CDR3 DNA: TGTGCCAGCGGGACGTTCAATCAGCCCCAGCATTTT; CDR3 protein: CASGTFNQPQHF
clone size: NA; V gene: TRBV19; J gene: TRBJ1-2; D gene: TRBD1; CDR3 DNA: TGTGCCAGTAGTATCGACAGGGCCCGTTACTATGGCTACACCTTC; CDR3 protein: CASSIDRARYYGYTF
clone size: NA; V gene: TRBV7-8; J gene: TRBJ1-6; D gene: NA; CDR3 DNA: TGTGCCAGCAGCTTAGTGGGGGACTCCTATAATTCACCCCTCCACTTT; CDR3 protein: CASSLVGDSYNSPLHF
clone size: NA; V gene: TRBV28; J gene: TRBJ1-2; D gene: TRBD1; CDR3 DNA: TGTGCCAGCAGTGAGGGACAGCCCTATGGCTACACCTTC; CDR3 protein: CASSEGQPYGYTF
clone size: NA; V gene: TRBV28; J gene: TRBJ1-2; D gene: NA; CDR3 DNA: TGTGCCAGCAGTTTGGGCCAGAACTATGGCTACACCTTC; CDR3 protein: CASSLGQNYGYTF
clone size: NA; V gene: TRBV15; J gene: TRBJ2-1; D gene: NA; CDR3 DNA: TGTGCCACCAGCGGTTCACAGTACTACAATGAGCAGTTCTTC; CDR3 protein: CATSGSQYYNEQFF
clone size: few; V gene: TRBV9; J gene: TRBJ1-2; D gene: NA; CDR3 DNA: TGTGCCAGCAGCGTAGGAGGACTTTATGGCTACACCTTC; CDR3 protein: CASSVGGLYGYTF
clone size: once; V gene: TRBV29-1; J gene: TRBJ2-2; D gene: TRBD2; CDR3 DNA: TGCAGCGTTGAGCTAGCGGGAGATTACACCGGGGAGCTGTTTTTT; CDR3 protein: CSVELAGDYTGELFF
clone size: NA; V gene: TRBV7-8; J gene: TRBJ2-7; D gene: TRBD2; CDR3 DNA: TGTGCCAGCAGCTCCTCGACTAGCGGGGGGACTAACGAGCAGTACTTC; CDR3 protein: CASSSSTSGGTNEQYF
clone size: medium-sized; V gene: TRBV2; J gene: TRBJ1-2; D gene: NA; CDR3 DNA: TGTGCCACCTTGGACGGATTTCGAGGCTATGGCTACACCTTC; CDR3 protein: CATLDGFRGYGYTF
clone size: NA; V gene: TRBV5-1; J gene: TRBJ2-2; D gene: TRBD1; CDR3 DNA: TGCGCCAGCAGCGGAACCGGGACAGGGAAAAACACCGGGGAGCTGTTTTTT; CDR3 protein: CASSGTGTGKNTGELFF
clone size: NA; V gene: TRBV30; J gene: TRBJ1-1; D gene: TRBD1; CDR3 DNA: TGTGCCTGGAGTACTTCCGGGACAGGGGGGAACACTGAAGCTTTCTTT; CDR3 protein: CAWSTSGTGGNTEAFF
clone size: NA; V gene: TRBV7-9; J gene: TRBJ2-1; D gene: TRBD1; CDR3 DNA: TGTGCCAGCAGCTCCGGGACAGGCGGCTACAATGAGCAGTTCTTC; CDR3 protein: CASSSGTGGYNEQFF
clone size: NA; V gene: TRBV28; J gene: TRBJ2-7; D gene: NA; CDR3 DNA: TGTGCCAGCAGTACGGACAAGAGGGCAATCTACGAGCAGTACTTC; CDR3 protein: CASSTDKRAIYEQYF
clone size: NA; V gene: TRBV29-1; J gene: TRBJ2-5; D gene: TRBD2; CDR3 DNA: TGCAGCGTTGATGGACTAGCGGGGAATCAAGAGACCCAGTACTTC; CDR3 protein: CSVDGLAGNQETQYF
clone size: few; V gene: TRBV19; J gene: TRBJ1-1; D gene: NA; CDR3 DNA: TGTGCCAGTAGTAACAGGGAGAACACTGAAGCTTTCTTT; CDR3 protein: CASSNRENTEAFF
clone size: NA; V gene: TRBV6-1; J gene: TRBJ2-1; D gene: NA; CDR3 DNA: TGTGCCAGCAGTGAAGCTGAGCTAGCGCCCTACAATGAGCAGTTCTTC; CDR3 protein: CASSEAELAPYNEQFF
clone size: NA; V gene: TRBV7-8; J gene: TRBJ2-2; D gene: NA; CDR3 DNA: TGTGCCGCTTCAGTGGGCAGGGTGCCCGGGGAGCTGTTTTTT; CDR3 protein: CAASVGRVPGELFF
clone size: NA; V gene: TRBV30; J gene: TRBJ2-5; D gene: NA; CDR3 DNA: TGTGCCTGGAGCGATACGATTAGGGGGACATCCGGAACGTACAAGCAGGGGGAGACCCAGTACTTC; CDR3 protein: CAWSDTIRGTSGTYKQGETQYF
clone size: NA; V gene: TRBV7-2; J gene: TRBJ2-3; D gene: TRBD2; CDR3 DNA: TGTGCCAGCAGCTTACTAGCGGGGGTCGATGATACGCAGTATTTT; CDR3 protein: CASSLLAGVDDTQYF
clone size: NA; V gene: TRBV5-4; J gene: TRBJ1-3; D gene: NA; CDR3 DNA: TGTGCCAGCAGCTCCAGGGGACTAGGAAACACCATATATTTT; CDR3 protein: CASSSRGLGNTIYF
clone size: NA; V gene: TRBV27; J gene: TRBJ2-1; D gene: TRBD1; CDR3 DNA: TGTGCCAGCAGTCCATGGGACAGATACAATGAGCAGTTCTTC; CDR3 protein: CASSPWDRYNEQFF
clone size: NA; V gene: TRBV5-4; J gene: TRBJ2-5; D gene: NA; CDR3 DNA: TGTGCCAGCAGCCCCCCGGGGAGGAGACAAGAGACCCAGTACTTC; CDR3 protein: CASSPPGRRQETQYF
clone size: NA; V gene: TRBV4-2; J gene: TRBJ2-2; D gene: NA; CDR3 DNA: TGTGCCAGCAGCCAGGAATGGACAGGGAGGGACACCGGGGAGCTGTTTTTT; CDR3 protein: CASSQEWTGRDTGELFF
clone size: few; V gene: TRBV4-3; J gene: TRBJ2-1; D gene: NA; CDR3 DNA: TGCGCCAGCAGCCAAGTATGGGGCAATGAGCAGTTCTTC; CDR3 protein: CASSQVWGNEQFF
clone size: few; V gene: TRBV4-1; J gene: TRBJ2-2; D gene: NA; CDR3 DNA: TGCGCCAGCAGCCAGGCCGGACTAAACACCGGGGAGCTGTTTTTT; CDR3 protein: CASSQAGLNTGELFF
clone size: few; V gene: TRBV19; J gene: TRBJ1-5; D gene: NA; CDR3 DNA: TGTGCCAGTAGTATGGAGGCAAGCCGCGGGGATCAGCCCCAGCATTTT; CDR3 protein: CASSMEASRGDQPQHF
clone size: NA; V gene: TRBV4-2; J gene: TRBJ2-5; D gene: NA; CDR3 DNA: TGTGCCAGCAGCCAAGAAGGGGGAATGGGAGAGACCCAGTACTTC; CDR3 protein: CASSQEGGMGETQYF
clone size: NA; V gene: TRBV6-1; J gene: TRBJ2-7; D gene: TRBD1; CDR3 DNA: TGTGCCAGCAGTGACAGGGGGAGCTCCTACGAGCAGTACTTC; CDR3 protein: CASSDRGSSYEQYF
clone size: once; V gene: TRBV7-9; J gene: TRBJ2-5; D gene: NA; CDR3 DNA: TGTGCCAGCAGCATATCATCGGGGCCACAAGAGACCCAGTACTTC; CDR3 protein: CASSISSGPQETQYF
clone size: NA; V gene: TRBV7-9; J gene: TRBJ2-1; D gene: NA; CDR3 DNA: TGTGCCAGCAGCTTAGGCCTGGTTAGCTTGGTGGAGCAGTTCTTC; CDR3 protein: CASSLGLVSLVEQFF
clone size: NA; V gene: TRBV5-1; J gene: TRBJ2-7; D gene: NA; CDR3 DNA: TGCGCCAGCAGCTTGGAGTTGGCCTACGAGCAGTACTTC; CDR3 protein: CASSLELAYEQYF
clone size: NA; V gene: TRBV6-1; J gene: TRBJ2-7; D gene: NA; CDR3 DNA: TGTGCCAGCAGTGAGCCTAACTCCTACGAGCAGTACTTC; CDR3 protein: CASSEPNSYEQYF
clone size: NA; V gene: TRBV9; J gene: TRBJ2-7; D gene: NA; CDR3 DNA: TGTGCCAGCAGCTTTGACTCCTCCTACGAGCAGTACTTC; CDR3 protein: CASSFDSSYEQYF
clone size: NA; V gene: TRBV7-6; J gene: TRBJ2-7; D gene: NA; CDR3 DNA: TGTGCCAGCAGCTTAGGTAGCCTCTACGAGCAGTACTTC; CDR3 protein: CASSLGSLYEQYF
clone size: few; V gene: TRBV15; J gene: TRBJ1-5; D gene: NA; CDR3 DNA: TGTGCCACCAGCAGAGGAAACAGTGCTCAGCCCCAGCATTTT; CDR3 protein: CATSRGNSAQPQHF
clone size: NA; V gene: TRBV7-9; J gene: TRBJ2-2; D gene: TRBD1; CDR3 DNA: TGTGCCAGCATCACCGCCCGGACAGGGGACACCGGGGAGCTGTTTTTT; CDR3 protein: CASITARTGDTGELFF
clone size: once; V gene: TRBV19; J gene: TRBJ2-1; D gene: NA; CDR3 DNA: TGTGCCAGTAGTTTTCCCGGCAGCTACAATGAGCAGTTCTTC; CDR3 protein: CASSFPGSYNEQFF
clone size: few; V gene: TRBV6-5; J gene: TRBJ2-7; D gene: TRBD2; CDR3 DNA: TGTGCCAGCAGGACTAGCGGGAGTTACGAGCAGTACTTC; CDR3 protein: CASRTSGSYEQYF
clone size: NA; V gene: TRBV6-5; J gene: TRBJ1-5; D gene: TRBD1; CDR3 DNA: TGTGCCAGCAGTTTGGGACAGGGGGCCCAGCCCCAGCATTTT; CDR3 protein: CASSLGQGAQPQHF
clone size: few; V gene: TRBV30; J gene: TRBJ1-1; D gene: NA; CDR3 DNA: TGTGCCTGGAGTGTAACAGGGCGGAACACTGAAGCTTTCTTT; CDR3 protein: CAWSVTGRNTEAFF
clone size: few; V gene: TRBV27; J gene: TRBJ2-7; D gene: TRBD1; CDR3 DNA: TGTGCCAGCAGTGGTCTTATGGGGACAGCTTCCTACGAGCAGTACTTC; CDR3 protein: CASSGLMGTASYEQYF
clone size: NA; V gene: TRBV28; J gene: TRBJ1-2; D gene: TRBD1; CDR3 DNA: TGTGCCAGCAGTCCTATCGACAGGGCGAAGGATGGCTACACCTTC; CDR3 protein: CASSPIDRAKDGYTF
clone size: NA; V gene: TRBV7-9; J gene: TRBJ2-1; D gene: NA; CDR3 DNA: TGTGCCAGCAGGTCCTCTTACAATGAGCAGTTCTTC; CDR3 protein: CASRSSYNEQFF
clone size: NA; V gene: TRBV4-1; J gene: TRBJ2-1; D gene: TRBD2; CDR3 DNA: TGCGCCAGCAGCCATGTTCTAGCGGGGTCCAATAAGCAGTTCTTC; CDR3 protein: CASSHVLAGSNKQFF
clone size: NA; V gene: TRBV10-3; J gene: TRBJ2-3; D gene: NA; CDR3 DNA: TGTGCCATCAGTGAGCCCGGCGAAGAGTGGACTAGCACAGATACGCAGTATTTT; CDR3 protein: CAISEPGEEWTSTDTQYF